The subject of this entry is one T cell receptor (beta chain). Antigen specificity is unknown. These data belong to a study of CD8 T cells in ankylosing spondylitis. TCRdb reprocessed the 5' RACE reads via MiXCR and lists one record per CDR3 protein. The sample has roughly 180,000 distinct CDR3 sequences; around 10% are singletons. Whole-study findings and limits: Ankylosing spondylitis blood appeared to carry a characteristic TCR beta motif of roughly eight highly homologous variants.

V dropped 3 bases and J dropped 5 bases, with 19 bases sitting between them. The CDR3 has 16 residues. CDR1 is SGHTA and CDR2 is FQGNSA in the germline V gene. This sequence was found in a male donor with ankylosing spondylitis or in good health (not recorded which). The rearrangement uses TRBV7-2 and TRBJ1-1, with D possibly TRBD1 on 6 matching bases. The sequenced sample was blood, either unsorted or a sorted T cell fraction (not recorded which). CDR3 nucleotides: TGTGCCAGCAGCTTGCTACAGGGATTTAGGGAGACTGAAGCTTTCTTT. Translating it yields CASSLLQGFRETEAFF.